This T cell receptor (beta chain) was found in a study of T cells in narcolepsy (dated by TCRdb to about 2018). With respect to the entire study: Patients with narcolepsy type 1 or type 2 (NT1, NT2) were enrolled in the study together with healthy control donors. The study used TCR Vbeta sequencing to track clonotypes in blood and CSF while looking for autoreactive T cells in narcolepsy patients that target self-antigens of hypocretin neurons (hypocretin, TRIB2). Broad study findings and their caveats: Autoreactive clonotypes were reported to be detected serially in the blood of the same patients and of different patients, but not in the blood of healthy controls. In plots comparing CSF and blood CD4+ T cell clonotypes from the same patient, HCRT-specific and TRIB2-specific autoreactive clonotypes were highlighted.

Comment on this clone: The antigen this receptor binds is unknown. Base qualities are not recorded, but no much larger clone differs from it by a single base.

The method was the immunoSEQ multiplex PCR assay. The table comes from immuneACCESS by way of TCRdb, which keeps in-frame sequences with V and J called. Part of the clones is missing from these tables; in studies checked, under half for an unresolved V gene and the rest for unknown reasons. The sample has under 11,000 clones on record, around 75% of them singletons. The top ten constitute approximately 22% of the sample. Memory CD8+ T cells were sorted ex vivo from patient blood for TCR Vbeta sequencing and comparison with CSF CD8+ T cells. Reading from cysteine to phenylalanine, the CDR3 counts 17 amino acids. Solely the CDR3 DNA is kept, with 51 bases framed from the first base. The junction carries 18 bases between V and J, which are trimmed by 2 bases and 4 bases respectively. For CDR1 and CDR2, the germline V gene lists SGHTA and FQGNSA.

The V and J genes are TRBV7-2 and TRBJ2-1; TRBD2 could be the D gene, as 6 bases match. Sequencing used CD45RA- memory CD8+ T cells from PBMCs. This specimen's cell subset or site label, per the study, means: memory T cells sorted ex vivo from peripheral blood. This TCR was sampled from a human donor with narcolepsy. The CDR3 region: CASSLLVAVGGYNEQFF. The sequenced DNA: TGTGCCAGCAGCTTATTAGTAGCGGTGGGAGGATACAATGAGCAGTTCTTC.